The clone carrying this T cell receptor beta chain has more than one count but fewer than ten. Its specificity is unknown. Sequenced material consisted of expressed TCRB transcripts (all of the isolated RNA was reverse transcribed). Produced via immunoSEQ multiplex PCR; TCRdb's table is partial and in-frame only. In the table there are 150,000 to 200,000 clones, roughly 9.1% of which are singletons. This sample was taken from a study of beta chain features in type 1 diabetes. Notes on the study in general: Type 1 diabetes patients had TCRB CDR3s that were shorter (moderately but significantly so) in all four CD4+ subsets. The question of HLA type influencing TCRB rearrangement was one that remained unresolved here.

Each sorted fraction was over 95% pure. The V gene end was trimmed by 1 base and the J gene end by 7 bases; junction bases not matched to a gene: 5. CDR3 length equals 15 residues. CDR1 is SGHNT, CDR2 YYREEE, per germline (reference sequence). This chain links TRBV5-4 with TRBJ2-1; TRBD2 aligns across 10 bases. The sample was central memory CD4+ T cells from blood. The source of this sequence is a woman in her late teens or twenties in good health. CDR3 region: CASSLLLAGRNEQFF. DNA of the CDR3: TGTGCCAGCAGCTTGTTACTAGCGGGGAGGAATGAGCAGTTCTTC.